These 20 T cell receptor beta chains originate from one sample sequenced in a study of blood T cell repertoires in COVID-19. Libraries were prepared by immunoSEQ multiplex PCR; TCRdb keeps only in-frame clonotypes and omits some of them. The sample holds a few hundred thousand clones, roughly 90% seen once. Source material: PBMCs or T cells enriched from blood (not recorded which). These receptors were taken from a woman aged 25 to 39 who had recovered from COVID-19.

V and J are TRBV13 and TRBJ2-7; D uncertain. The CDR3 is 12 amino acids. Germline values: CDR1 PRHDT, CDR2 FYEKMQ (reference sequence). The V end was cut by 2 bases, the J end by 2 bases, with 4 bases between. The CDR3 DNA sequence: TGTGCCAGCAGCTTAACTACCTACGAGCAGTACTTC. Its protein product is CASSLTTYEQYF.

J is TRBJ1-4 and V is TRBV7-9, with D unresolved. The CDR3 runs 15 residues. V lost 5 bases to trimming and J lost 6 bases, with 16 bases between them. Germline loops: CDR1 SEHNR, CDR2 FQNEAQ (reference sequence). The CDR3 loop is CASSPPRSADEKLFF. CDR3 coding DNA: TGTGCCAGCAGCCCGCCAAGGAGTGCTGATGAAAAACTGTTTTTT. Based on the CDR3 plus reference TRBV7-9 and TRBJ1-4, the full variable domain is DTGVSQNPRHKITKRGQNVTFRCDPISEHNRLYWYRQTLGQGPEFLTYFQNEAQLEKSRLLSDRFSAERPKGSFSTLEIQRTEQGDSAMYLCASSPPRSADEKLFFGSGTQLSVL.

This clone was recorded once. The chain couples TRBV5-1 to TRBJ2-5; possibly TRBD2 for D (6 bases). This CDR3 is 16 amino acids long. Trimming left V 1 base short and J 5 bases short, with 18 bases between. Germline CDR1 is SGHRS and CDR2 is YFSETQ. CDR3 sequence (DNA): TGCGCCAGCAGCTTGATTTCATCTTCAGGGAGGGAGACCCAGTACTTC. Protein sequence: CASSLISSSGRETQYF.

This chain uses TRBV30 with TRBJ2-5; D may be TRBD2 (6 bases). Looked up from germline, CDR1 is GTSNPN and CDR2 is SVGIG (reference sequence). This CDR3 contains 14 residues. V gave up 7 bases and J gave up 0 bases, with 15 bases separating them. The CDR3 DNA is TGTGCCTCAAGATGGGGGGACGACCAAGAGACCCAGTACTTC. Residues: CASRWGDDQETQYF.

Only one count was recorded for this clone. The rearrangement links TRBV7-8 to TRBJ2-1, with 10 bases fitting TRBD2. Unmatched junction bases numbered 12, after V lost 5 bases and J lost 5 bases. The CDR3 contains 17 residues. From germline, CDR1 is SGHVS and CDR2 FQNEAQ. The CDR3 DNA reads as TGTGCCAGCAGCCCGTTAGGACTAGCGGAGTCCCACAATGAGCAGTTCTTC. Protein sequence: CASSPLGLAESHNEQFF.

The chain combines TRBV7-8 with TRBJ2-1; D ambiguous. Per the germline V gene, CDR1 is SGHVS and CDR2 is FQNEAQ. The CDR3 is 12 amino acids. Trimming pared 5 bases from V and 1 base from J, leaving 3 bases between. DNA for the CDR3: TGTGCCAGCAGCCCTTCCTACAATGAGCAGTTCTTC. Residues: CASSPSYNEQFF.

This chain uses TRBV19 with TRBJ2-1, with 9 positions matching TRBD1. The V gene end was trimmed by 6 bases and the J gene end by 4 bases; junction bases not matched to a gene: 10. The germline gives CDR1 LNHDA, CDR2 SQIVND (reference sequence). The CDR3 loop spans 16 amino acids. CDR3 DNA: TGTGCCAGTAGCGACAGGGGGGAGCACTGGTACAATGAGCAGTTCTTC. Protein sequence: CASSDRGEHWYNEQFF.

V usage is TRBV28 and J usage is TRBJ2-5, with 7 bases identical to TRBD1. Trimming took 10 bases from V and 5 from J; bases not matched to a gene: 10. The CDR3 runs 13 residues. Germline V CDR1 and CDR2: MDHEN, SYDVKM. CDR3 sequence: CATKTGWEETQYF. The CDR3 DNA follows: TGTGCCACCAAGACAGGGTGGGAGGAGACCCAGTACTTC.

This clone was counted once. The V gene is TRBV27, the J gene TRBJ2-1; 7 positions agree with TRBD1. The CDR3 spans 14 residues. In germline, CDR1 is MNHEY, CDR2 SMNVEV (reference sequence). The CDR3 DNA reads TGTCTGGGGGTAGGGGGCCTCTCCTACAATGAGCAGTTCTTC. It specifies CLGVGGLSYNEQFF.

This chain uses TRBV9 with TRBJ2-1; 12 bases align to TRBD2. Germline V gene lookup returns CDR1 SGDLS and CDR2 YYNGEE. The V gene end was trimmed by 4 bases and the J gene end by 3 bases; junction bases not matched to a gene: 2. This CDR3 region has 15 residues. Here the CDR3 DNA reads TGTGCCAGCAGCCAGACTAGCGGGAGCTACAATGAGCAGTTCTTC. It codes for CASSQTSGSYNEQFF. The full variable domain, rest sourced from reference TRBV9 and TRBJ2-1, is DSGVTQTPKHLITATGQRVTLRCSPRSGDLSVYWYQQSLDQGLQFLIQYYNGEERAKGNILERFSAQQFPDLHSELNLSSLELGDSALYFCASSQTSGSYNEQFFGPGTRLTVL.

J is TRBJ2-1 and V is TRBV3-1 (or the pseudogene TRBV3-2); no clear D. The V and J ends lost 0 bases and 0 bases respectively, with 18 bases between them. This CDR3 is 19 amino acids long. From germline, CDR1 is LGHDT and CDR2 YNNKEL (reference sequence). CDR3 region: CASSQDGTGQRLSYNEQFF. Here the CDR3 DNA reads TGTGCCAGCAGCCAAGATGGAACGGGTCAGCGCCTCTCCTACAATGAGCAGTTCTTC.

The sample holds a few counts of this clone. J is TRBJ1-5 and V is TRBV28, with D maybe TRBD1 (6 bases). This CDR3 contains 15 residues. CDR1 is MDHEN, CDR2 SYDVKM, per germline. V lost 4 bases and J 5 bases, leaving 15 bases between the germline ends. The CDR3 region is CASSSPTGRDQPQHF. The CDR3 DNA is TGTGCCAGCAGTTCCCCTACAGGGAGGGATCAGCCCCAGCATTTT. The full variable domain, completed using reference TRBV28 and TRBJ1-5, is DVKVTQSSRYLVKRTGEKVFLECVQDMDHENMFWYRQDPGLGLRLIYFSYDVKMKEKGDIPEGYSVSREKKERFSLILESASTNQTSMYLCASSSPTGRDQPQHFGDGTRLSIL.

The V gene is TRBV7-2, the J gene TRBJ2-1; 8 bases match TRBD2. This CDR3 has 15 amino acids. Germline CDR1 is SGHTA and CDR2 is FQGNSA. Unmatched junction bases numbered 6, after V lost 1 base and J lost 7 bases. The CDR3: CASSLDGRAWNEQFF. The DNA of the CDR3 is TGTGCCAGCAGCTTAGACGGGAGGGCTTGGAATGAGCAGTTCTTC. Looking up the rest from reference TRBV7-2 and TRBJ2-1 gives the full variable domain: GAGVSQSPSNKVTEKGKDVELRCDPISGHTALYWYRQSLGQGLEFLIYFQGNSAPDKSGLPSDRFSAERTGGSVSTLTIQRTQQEDSAVYLCASSLDGRAWNEQFFGPGTRLTVL.

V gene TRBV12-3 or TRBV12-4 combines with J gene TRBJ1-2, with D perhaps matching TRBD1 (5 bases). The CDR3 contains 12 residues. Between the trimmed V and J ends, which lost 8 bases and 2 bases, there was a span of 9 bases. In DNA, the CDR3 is TGTGCCAGCTGGGAGGGGAACTATGGCTACACCTTC. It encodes CASWEGNYGYTF.

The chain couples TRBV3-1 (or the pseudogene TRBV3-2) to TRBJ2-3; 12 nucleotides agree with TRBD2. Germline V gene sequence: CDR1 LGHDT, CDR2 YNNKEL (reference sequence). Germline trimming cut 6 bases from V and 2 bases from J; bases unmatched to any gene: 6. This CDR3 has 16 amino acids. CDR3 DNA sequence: TGTGCCAGCAGAAGACTAGCGGGAGAGGACACAGATACGCAGTATTTT. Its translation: CASRRLAGEDTDTQYF.

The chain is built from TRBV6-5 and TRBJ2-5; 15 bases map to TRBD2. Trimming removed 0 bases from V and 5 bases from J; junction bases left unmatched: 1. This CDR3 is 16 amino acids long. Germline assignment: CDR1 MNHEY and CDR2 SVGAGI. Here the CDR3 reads CASSYSGLAGGETQYF. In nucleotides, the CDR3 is TGTGCCAGCAGTTACTCGGGACTAGCGGGAGGCGAGACCCAGTACTTC.

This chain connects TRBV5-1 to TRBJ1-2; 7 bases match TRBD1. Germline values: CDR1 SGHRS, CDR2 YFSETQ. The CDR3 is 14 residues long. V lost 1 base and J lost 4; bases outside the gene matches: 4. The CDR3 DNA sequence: TGCGCCAGCAGCTTGCAGGGGGGAAGCTATGGCTACACCTTC. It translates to CASSLQGGSYGYTF.

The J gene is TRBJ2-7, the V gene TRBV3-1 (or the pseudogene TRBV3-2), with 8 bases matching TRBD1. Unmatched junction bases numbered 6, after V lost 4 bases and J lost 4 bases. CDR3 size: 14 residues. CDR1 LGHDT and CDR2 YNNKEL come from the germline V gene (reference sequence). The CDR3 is CASSRYGQGYEQYF. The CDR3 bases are TGTGCCAGCAGCCGATACGGACAGGGATACGAGCAGTACTTC.

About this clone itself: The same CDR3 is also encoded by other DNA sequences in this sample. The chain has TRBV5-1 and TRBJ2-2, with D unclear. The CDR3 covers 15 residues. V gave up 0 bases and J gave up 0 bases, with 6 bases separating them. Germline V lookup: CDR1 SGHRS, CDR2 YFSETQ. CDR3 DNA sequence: TGCGCCAGCAGCTTGGGCGCCACGAACACCGGGGAGCTGTTTTTT. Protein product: CASSLGATNTGELFF. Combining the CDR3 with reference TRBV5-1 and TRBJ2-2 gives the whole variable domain KAGVTQTPRYLIKTRGQQVTLSCSPISGHRSVSWYQQTPGQGLQFLFEYFSETQRNKGNFPGRFSGRQFSNSRSEMNVSTLELGDSALYLCASSLGATNTGELFFGEGSRLTVL.

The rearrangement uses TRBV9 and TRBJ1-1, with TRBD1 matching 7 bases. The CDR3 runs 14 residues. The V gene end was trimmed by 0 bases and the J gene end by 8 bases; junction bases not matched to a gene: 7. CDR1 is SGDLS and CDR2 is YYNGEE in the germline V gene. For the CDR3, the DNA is TGTGCCAGCAGCGTAGGGGGACAGCTTAGAGAAGCTTTCTTT. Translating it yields CASSVGGQLREAFF.